A single sample is the source of the 9 T cell receptor beta chains below, sequenced in a study of cytomegalovirus exposure and HLA in healthy donors. The PCR contained 60 Vbeta and 13 Jbeta primers. Assay used: immunoSEQ multiplex PCR; TCRdb lists only in-frame clones, some missing. The sample comprises around 130,000 clones, 70% to 80% of which are singletons, and more than 0.95% rests with the top ten. Material for sequencing was PBMCs. The receptors were sampled from a man in his fifties or sixties in good health and CMV-seronegative.

The chain uses TRBV5-6 and TRBJ2-7; tentatively, D is TRBD1 (5 bases). V was trimmed by 0 bases and J by 3 bases, leaving 10 bases between them. The germline CDR1 and CDR2 sequences are SGHDT and YYEEEE. The CDR3 runs to 14 residues. The CDR3 DNA follows: TGTGCCAGCAGCTTGGCTGCAGGGAACTACGAGCAGTACTTC. It codes for CASSLAAGNYEQYF. The complete variable domain, with remaining parts taken from reference TRBV5-6 and TRBJ2-7, reads DAGVTQSPTHLIKTRGQQVTLRCSPKSGHDTVSWYQQALGQGPQFIFQYYEEEERQRGNFPDRFSGHQFPNYSSELNVNALLLGDSALYLCASSLAAGNYEQYFGPGTRLTVT.

The chain joins TRBV6-5 to TRBJ1-3; weak D call: TRBD1 (6 bases). This CDR3 has 13 residues. CDR1 is MNHEY, CDR2 SVGAGI, per germline. Trimming removed 7 bases from V and 14 bases from J, with 21 bases in between. CDR3 bases: TGTGCCAGCACCGCAGGGGTCCCGGGCCAACTATATTTT. Translating gives CASTAGVPGQLYF.

This clone showed up just a few times. The chain has TRBV18 and TRBJ1-5; 8 bases align to TRBD1. The trim removed 1 base at V and 4 bases at J, leaving 6 bases unmatched. Germline V lookup: CDR1 KGHSH, CDR2 LQKENI. CDR3 length: 16 residues. CDR3 coding DNA: TGTGCCAGCTCACCACTCGATACAGGGGGAAATCAGCCCCAGCATTTT. This gives the protein CASSPLDTGGNQPQHF.

This chain links TRBV5-1 with TRBJ2-7, with a weak D call TRBD1 (7 bases). The CDR3 loop spans 18 amino acids. V was cut by 0 bases and J by 0 bases, with 19 bases left in between. Germline V gene sequence: CDR1 SGHRS, CDR2 YFSETQ. Here the CDR3 reads CASSLEPGGNRISYEQYF. CDR3 DNA: TGCGCCAGCAGCTTGGAGCCAGGGGGGAACCGTATCTCCTACGAGCAGTACTTC.

This rearrangement joins TRBV19 to TRBJ2-7; possibly TRBD2 for D (7 bases). This CDR3 region has 15 residues. Trimming took off 3 bases at V and 2 bases at J, with 14 bases between the two ends. Germline V CDR1 and CDR2: LNHDA, SQIVND (reference sequence). The CDR3 reads CASSITGGQTYEQYF. CDR3 DNA sequence: TGTGCCAGTAGTATTACGGGGGGCCAAACCTACGAGCAGTACTTC.

The chain uses TRBV6-5 and TRBJ2-7, with TRBD1 matching 9 bases. CDR3 length equals 15 residues. V dropped 5 bases and J dropped 6; count of bases not matched to a gene: 11. Germline CDR1 reads MNHEY; CDR2 reads SVGAGI. The CDR3 loop is CASSPRTGVLSEQYF. In DNA form, the CDR3 reads TGTGCCAGCAGTCCGCGGACAGGGGTCTTGTCCGAGCAGTACTTC.

The J gene is TRBJ2-1, the V gene TRBV15; a possible D gene is TRBD1 (6 bases). The germline V and J ends were trimmed by 1 base and 3 bases, with 13 bases remaining between them. CDR1 and CDR2 (germline): LNHNV, YYDKDF (reference sequence). CDR3 size: 16 residues. The CDR3 DNA sequence: TGTGCCACCAGCAGAGTCCGGGACACGAACTACAATGAGCAGTTCTTC. Protein sequence: CATSRVRDTNYNEQFF.

This clone was seen once. The rearrangement links TRBV18 to TRBJ1-2, with 9 bases matching TRBD1. V shed 3 bases, J shed 5 bases, and the junction held 1 base outside the gene matches. This CDR3 is built from 13 residues. Germline V gives CDR1 KGHSH, CDR2 LQKENI. The CDR3 sequence is CASSPDRGYGYTF. CDR3 coding DNA: TGTGCCAGCTCACCGGACAGGGGTTATGGCTACACCTTC.

The chain is built from TRBV2 and TRBJ1-1; no reliable D call. Trimming removed 3 bases from V and 1 base from J, with 9 bases in between. CDR1 and CDR2 from the germline V gene are SNHLY and FYNNEI. This CDR3 has 14 residues. The CDR3 loop is CASSEAGENTEAFF. DNA for the CDR3: TGTGCCAGCAGTGAGGCGGGTGAGAACACTGAAGCTTTCTTT.